Listed below are T cell receptor beta chains from one sample, sequenced in a study of shared clonotypes between healthy human individuals. The assay was immunoSEQ multiplex PCR, and TCRdb's table has in-frame clones only and misses some. The sample holds over a million clones, about 98.5% seen once. The source material was naive CD4+ T cells sorted from blood. Source of these receptors: a man in his thirties or forties in good health. The CDR3 runs from the conserved cysteine through the conserved F or W. D genes are given only for firm matches. A clone size is listed for some rows: how often the clone was seen (once, few, many), or a class if it is expanded.

D gene: NA
V gene: TRBV11-3
CDR3 length: 12
J gene: TRBJ2-1
clone size: NA
CDR3 protein: CASSLDPREQFF
CDR3 DNA: TGTGCCAGCAGCTTAGATCCTAGAGAGCAGTTCTTC

D gene: TRBD2
V gene: TRBV5-1
CDR3 length: 14
J gene: TRBJ2-7
clone size: NA
CDR3 protein: CASSSLAADYEQYF
CDR3 DNA: TGCGCCAGCAGCTCACTAGCGGCGGACTACGAGCAGTACTTC

D gene: NA
V gene: TRBV25-1
CDR3 length: 13
J gene: TRBJ2-7
clone size: NA
CDR3 protein: CASSVTASYEQYF
CDR3 DNA: TGTGCCAGCAGTGTGACAGCCTCCTACGAGCAGTACTTC

D gene: NA
V gene: TRBV5-1
CDR3 length: 13
J gene: TRBJ2-1
clone size: NA
CDR3 protein: CASMRDSYNEQFF
CDR3 DNA: TGCGCCAGCATGCGGGACAGTTACAATGAGCAGTTCTTC

D gene: NA
V gene: TRBV5-5
CDR3 length: 12
J gene: TRBJ1-5
clone size: NA
CDR3 protein: CASSLDGGAQHF
CDR3 DNA: TGTGCCAGCAGCTTGGACGGGGGAGCCCAGCATTTT

D gene: TRBD1
V gene: TRBV18
CDR3 length: 17
J gene: TRBJ2-7
clone size: NA
CDR3 protein: CASSPLGGTGGFYEQYF
CDR3 DNA: TGTGCCAGCTCACCACTCGGCGGGACAGGGGGCTTCTACGAGCAGTACTTC

D gene: NA
V gene: TRBV7-9
CDR3 length: 12
J gene: TRBJ1-2
clone size: NA
CDR3 protein: CASSLDGNGYTF
CDR3 DNA: TGTGCCAGCAGCTTAGATGGGAATGGCTACACCTTC

D gene: TRBD2
V gene: TRBV5-4
CDR3 length: 18
J gene: TRBJ2-5
clone size: once
CDR3 protein: CASSLGRARLERQETQYF
CDR3 DNA: TGTGCCAGCAGCTTAGGGAGGGCCAGATTGGAAAGACAAGAGACCCAGTACTTC

D gene: TRBD1
V gene: TRBV9
CDR3 length: 14
J gene: TRBJ2-7
clone size: NA
CDR3 protein: CASSGGTGPYEQYF
CDR3 DNA: TGTGCCAGCAGCGGGGGGACAGGCCCCTACGAGCAGTACTTC

D gene: NA
V gene: TRBV5-4
CDR3 length: 18
J gene: TRBJ1-5
clone size: NA
CDR3 protein: CASSLGTGIGTFNQPQHF
CDR3 DNA: TGTGCCAGCAGCTTAGGTACAGGGATAGGGACCTTTAATCAGCCCCAGCATTTT

D gene: TRBD2
V gene: TRBV29-1
CDR3 length: 19
J gene: TRBJ2-1
clone size: once
CDR3 protein: CSVEWGGLAGVSSYNEQFF
CDR3 DNA: TGCAGCGTTGAATGGGGGGGACTAGCGGGAGTTAGCTCCTACAATGAGCAGTTCTTC

D gene: TRBD1
V gene: TRBV19
CDR3 length: 15
J gene: TRBJ1-1
clone size: once
CDR3 protein: CASSIWGQGDTEAFF
CDR3 DNA: TGTGCCAGTAGTATTTGGGGACAGGGCGATACTGAAGCTTTCTTT

D gene: NA
V gene: TRBV19
CDR3 length: 16
J gene: TRBJ1-5
clone size: NA
CDR3 protein: CASSILSLISNQPQHF
CDR3 DNA: TGTGCCAGTAGTATCCTATCCCTCATAAGCAATCAGCCCCAGCATTTT

D gene: NA
V gene: TRBV4-1
CDR3 length: 15
J gene: TRBJ2-7
clone size: once
CDR3 protein: CASSQRTYSSYEQYF
CDR3 DNA: TGCGCCAGCAGCCAACGGACATACAGCTCCTACGAGCAGTACTTC

D gene: NA
V gene: TRBV6-1
CDR3 length: 14
J gene: TRBJ2-3
clone size: NA
CDR3 protein: CASRILLGTDTQYF
CDR3 DNA: TGTGCCAGCAGGATCCTCTTGGGAACAGATACGCAGTATTTT

D gene: TRBD2
V gene: TRBV5-4
CDR3 length: 15
J gene: TRBJ2-7
clone size: NA
CDR3 protein: CASSSYSGTNYEQYF
CDR3 DNA: TGTGCCAGCAGCTCTTATAGCGGGACGAACTACGAGCAGTACTTC

D gene: TRBD1
V gene: TRBV11-2
CDR3 length: 15
J gene: TRBJ2-5
clone size: NA
CDR3 protein: CASSTRQGTIETQYF
CDR3 DNA: TGTGCCAGCAGCACACGACAGGGAACCATAGAGACCCAGTACTTC

D gene: TRBD2
V gene: TRBV7-2
CDR3 length: 13
J gene: TRBJ2-7
clone size: once
CDR3 protein: CASTRDGRGVQYF
CDR3 DNA: TGTGCCAGCACCCGTGACGGGAGGGGTGTGCAGTACTTC

D gene: NA
V gene: TRBV28
CDR3 length: 15
J gene: TRBJ1-2
clone size: NA
CDR3 protein: CAAAGAGKNPYGYTF
CDR3 DNA: TGTGCCGCCGCGGGGGCAGGGAAGAACCCCTATGGCTACACCTTC

D gene: NA
V gene: TRBV5-1
CDR3 length: 13
J gene: TRBJ1-2
clone size: NA
CDR3 protein: CASSSSQVYGYTF
CDR3 DNA: TGCGCCAGCAGCTCTTCTCAGGTCTATGGCTACACCTTC

D gene: NA
V gene: TRBV28
CDR3 length: 15
J gene: TRBJ2-2
clone size: NA
CDR3 protein: CASTLRQGNTGELFF
CDR3 DNA: TGTGCCAGCACCCTACGGCAGGGGAACACCGGGGAGCTGTTTTTT

D gene: NA
V gene: TRBV5-4
CDR3 length: 14
J gene: TRBJ2-5
clone size: NA
CDR3 protein: CASSSAPIGETQYF
CDR3 DNA: TGTGCCAGCAGCTCCGCCCCTATAGGGGAGACCCAGTACTTC